This T cell receptor beta chain was found in a study of cytomegalovirus exposure and HLA in healthy donors. General observations from the study: Researchers reported in a later analysis that a missense DCLRE1C variant was tied to TCR beta V- and J-gene trimming.

A note on this clone: Its antigen is as yet unknown.

Germline assignment: CDR1 SGHAT and CDR2 FQNNGV. V dropped 5 bases and J dropped 1 base, with 11 bases sitting between them. This CDR3 is 14 amino acids long. PCR was performed using 60 Vbeta and 13 Jbeta primers. The table came from immunoSEQ multiplex PCR; TCRdb's copy has only in-frame clones and leaves some out. The sample contains around 110,000 clones, roughly 80% of which appear only once. This clonotype was obtained from a man in his thirties or forties in good health and CMV-seronegative. The chain carries TRBV11-2 and TRBJ1-1; D is uncertain. The sequenced sample was PBMCs. The CDR3 sequence is CASSPLQPNTEAFF. The CDR3 bases are TGTGCCAGCAGCCCTCTACAGCCGAACACTGAAGCTTTCTTT.